The next 29 T cell receptor beta chains were all read from a single sample in a study of blood T cell repertoires in COVID-19. The table came from immunoSEQ multiplex PCR; TCRdb's copy has only in-frame clones and leaves some out. This table holds around 260,000 clones, roughly 80% found once. The sample comprised peripheral blood. The receptors stem from a man in his 60s with acute or convalescent COVID-19.

A few counts support this clone. The V call is TRBV28, the J call TRBJ1-2; the D is unclear. Germline lookup yields CDR1 MDHEN and CDR2 SYDVKM. This CDR3 is built from 13 residues. The V and J ends lost 5 bases and 0 bases respectively, with 7 bases between them. The CDR3 is CASSQTSNYGYTF. In DNA, the CDR3 is TGTGCCAGCAGTCAAACATCTAACTATGGCTACACCTTC.

This clone was found a few times. The chain uses TRBV2 and TRBJ1-5; tentative D call: TRBD1 (5 bases). The CDR3 runs to 15 residues. V dropped 7 bases and J dropped 9 bases, with 22 bases sitting between them. Per germline, CDR1 SNHLY and CDR2 FYNNEI. The CDR3 nucleotides are TGTGCCAGCACTCAAAGGGCCGGGGGTGGTGGGCCCCAGCATTTT. This gives the protein CASTQRAGGGGPQHF.

The rearrangement uses TRBV7-6 and TRBJ2-1, with D perhaps matching TRBD1 (7 bases). The V and J ends lost 1 base and 4 bases respectively, with 14 bases between them. The CDR3 is made up of 16 amino acids. From germline, CDR1 is SGHVS and CDR2 FNYEAQ. The CDR3 spells CASSLDSPGGYNEQFF. CDR3 in DNA: TGTGCCAGCAGCTTAGACAGCCCAGGGGGGTACAATGAGCAGTTCTTC.

V is TRBV18 and J is TRBJ2-7; TRBD2 is a possible D gene (6 bases). CDR3 length: 16 amino acids. V was clipped by 3 bases and J by 0 bases, with 15 bases between them. CDR1 is KGHSH, CDR2 LQKENI, per germline. The CDR3: CASSPPGLTNSYEQYF. The CDR3 region has the DNA TGTGCCAGCTCACCCCCGGGACTGACAAACTCCTACGAGCAGTACTTC.

This clone has just one count. The V and J genes are TRBV30 and TRBJ1-1; D is possibly TRBD1 (6 bases). There are 13 residues in the CDR3. The germline CDR1 and CDR2 sequences are GTSNPN and SVGIG (reference sequence). The V and J ends lost 4 bases and 10 bases respectively, with 19 bases between them. The DNA for the CDR3 is TGTGCCTGGATGGTCTCAGGGGAAGGTCCAGCTTTCTTT. Protein: CAWMVSGEGPAFF.

The rearrangement links TRBV6-6 to TRBJ2-7; 9 bases agree with TRBD2. V gave up 7 bases and J gave up 4 bases; unmatched junction bases: 11. This CDR3 region has 15 residues. Germline CDR1 and CDR2: MNHNY and SVGAGI (reference sequence). The chain's CDR3 is CASTLPRAGGYEQYF. The CDR3, as DNA: TGTGCCAGCACCCTACCTAGAGCGGGGGGTTACGAGCAGTACTTC.

This chain links TRBV30 with TRBJ2-7; no clear D. The CDR3 covers 13 residues. V lost 1 base and J lost 2, with 9 bases in between. Looked up from germline, CDR1 is GTSNPN and CDR2 is SVGIG (reference sequence). CDR3 nucleotide sequence: TGTGCCTGGAGTGGGAATGGAGCCTACGAGCAGTACTTC. Protein product: CAWSGNGAYEQYF.

This rearrangement joins TRBV7-8 to TRBJ2-7; perhaps TRBD1 as D (5 bases). Germline V gives CDR1 SGHVS, CDR2 FQNEAQ. Between the trimmed V and J ends, which lost 4 bases and 4 bases, there was a span of 11 bases. The CDR3 runs 13 residues. The CDR3 DNA sequence: TGTGCCAGCAGCTCTCAGACAGAGTACGAGCAGTACTTC. Protein product: CASSSQTEYEQYF.

The V gene is TRBV18, the J gene TRBJ1-4, with D uncertain. V was pared by 3 bases and J by 5 bases, with 7 bases between. CDR1 is KGHSH, CDR2 LQKENI, per germline. This CDR3 has 13 amino acids. CDR3: CASSPGQNEKLFF. CDR3 in DNA: TGTGCCAGCTCACCGGGCCAGAATGAAAAACTGTTTTTT.

This clone is a singleton in its sample. The V gene is TRBV7-2, the J gene TRBJ2-7, with TRBD2 matching 14 bases. V trimming: 2 bases; J trimming: 4 bases; junction bases outside the gene matches: 10. CDR1 is SGHTA and CDR2 is FQGNSA in the germline V gene. The CDR3 has 18 residues. The CDR3 reads CASSLIGSGTSGSYEQYF. CDR3 coding DNA: TGTGCCAGCAGCTTAATTGGCAGCGGGACTAGCGGGAGTTACGAGCAGTACTTC.

This sequence joins TRBV7-9 and TRBJ1-1; TRBD1 is a possible D gene (6 bases). This CDR3 has 15 amino acids. V lost 6 bases and J lost 0, with 14 bases in between. Germline CDR1 SEHNR, CDR2 FQNEAQ (reference sequence). CDR3 in DNA: TGTGCCAGCAGTCAACAGGGAGCCATGAACACTGAAGCTTTCTTT. This gives the protein CASSQQGAMNTEAFF.

V and J are TRBV7-6 and TRBJ1-1; a weak D match, TRBD1 (6 bases). The CDR3 length is 17 residues. CDR1 and CDR2 from the germline V gene are SGHVS and FNYEAQ. V lost 5 bases, J lost 0 bases, and 19 bases lay in between. The chain's CDR3 is CASSQLTGKTLNTEAFF. CDR3 sequence (DNA): TGTGCCAGCAGCCAACTTACAGGGAAAACACTGAACACTGAAGCTTTCTTT.

The chain recombines TRBV2 with TRBJ1-5; D is perhaps TRBD1 (5 bases). V lost 2 bases to trimming and J lost 0 bases, with 5 bases between them. The CDR3 runs to 14 residues. In germline, CDR1 is SNHLY, CDR2 FYNNEI. CDR3 nucleotides: TGTGCCAGCAGTGAACAGGGTAGCAATCAGCCCCAGCATTTT. Translation gives CASSEQGSNQPQHF.

CDR3 coding DNA: TGTGCCACCAATAACTCCAGGTCGAACACTGAAGCTTTCTTT. Protein sequence: CATNNSRSNTEAFF. The gene calls are TRBV24-1 and TRBJ1-1; no firm D call. The V gene's germline CDR1 is KGHDR and CDR2 SFDVKD. The germline V and J ends were trimmed by 8 bases and 1 base, with 13 bases remaining between them. The CDR3 extends over 14 amino acids.

This chain connects TRBV18 to TRBJ2-1; 11 bases are a match to TRBD2. V was pared by 5 bases and J by 7 bases, with 4 bases of the junction left unmatched. CDR1 and CDR2 (germline): KGHSH, LQKENI. The CDR3 has 14 residues. The DNA of the CDR3 is TGTGCCAGCTCAAACCTAGCGGGGGGAAATGAGCAGTTCTTC. This encodes CASSNLAGGNEQFF. Filled out from reference TRBV18 and TRBJ2-1, the complete variable domain reads NAGVMQNPRHLVRRRGQEARLRCSPMKGHSHVYWYRQLPEEGLKFMVYLQKENIIDESGMPKERFSAEFPKEGPSILRIQQVVRGDSAAYFCASSNLAGGNEQFFGPGTRLTVL.

This clone appeared once. The gene calls are TRBV27 and TRBJ2-1; 9 bases match TRBD2. V trimming: 4 bases; J trimming: 6 bases; junction bases outside the gene matches: 7. Germline V lookup: CDR1 MNHEY, CDR2 SMNVEV (reference sequence). This CDR3 spans 15 amino acids. CDR3 sequence: CASSSGLALFNEQFF. The CDR3 coding sequence is TGTGCCAGCAGTTCGGGACTAGCCTTGTTCAATGAGCAGTTCTTC.

The rearrangement uses TRBV7-9 and TRBJ1-5; D is unresolved. The CDR3 loop spans 14 amino acids. Germline V gene sequence: CDR1 SEHNR, CDR2 FQNEAQ (reference sequence). The V and J ends lost 1 base and 8 bases respectively, with 12 bases between them. CDR3 protein: CASSLGFSGEPQHF. CDR3 bases: TGTGCCAGCAGCTTAGGTTTCTCCGGAGAGCCCCAGCATTTT.

This chain uses TRBV7-3 with TRBJ1-1; D possibly corresponds to TRBD1 (5 bases). CDR1 SGHTA and CDR2 FQGTGA come from the germline V gene. There are 14 residues in the CDR3. Trimming pared 2 bases from V and 0 bases from J, leaving 7 bases between. CDR3 in DNA: TGTGCCAGCAGCTTAGGGGCCATGAACACTGAAGCTTTCTTT. Translated, it gives CASSLGAMNTEAFF.

The chain combines TRBV19 with TRBJ1-2; no firm D call. Germline V CDR1 and CDR2: LNHDA, SQIVND (reference sequence). The V end lost 3 bases, the J end lost 3 bases, and 8 bases lay between the germline ends. This CDR3 has 13 residues. DNA of the CDR3: TGTGCCAGTAGTATTGGAGGTGACTATGGCTACACCTTC. Translating it yields CASSIGGDYGYTF.

This sequence joins TRBV27 and TRBJ1-6; 8 bases map to TRBD1. The CDR3 spans 16 residues. The V gene end was trimmed by 4 bases and the J gene end by 9 bases; junction bases not matched to a gene: 11. The V gene's germline CDR1 is MNHEY and CDR2 SMNVEV (reference sequence). This CDR3 is CASSSWGRGQVSPLHF. The CDR3 DNA is TGTGCCAGCAGTTCGTGGGGCAGGGGGCAGGTTTCACCCCTCCACTTT.

The V gene is TRBV7-9, the J gene TRBJ2-1; 11 bases agree with TRBD2. Germline trimming cut 3 bases from V and 2 bases from J; bases unmatched to any gene: 6. CDR3 length equals 17 residues. Germline CDR1 is SEHNR and CDR2 is FQNEAQ (reference sequence). CDR3 in DNA: TGTGCCAGCAGCTTGGGAAGACTAGCGGGACCCTACAATGAGCAGTTCTTC. This gives the protein CASSLGRLAGPYNEQFF. The whole variable domain, filled in from reference TRBV7-9 and TRBJ2-1, reads DTGVSQNPRHKITKRGQNVTFRCDPISEHNRLYWYRQTLGQGPEFLTYFQNEAQLEKSRLLSDRFSAERPKGSFSTLEIQRTEQGDSAMYLCASSLGRLAGPYNEQFFGPGTRLTVL.

The chain uses TRBV5-1 and TRBJ2-1, with 9 bases that match TRBD1. V trimming: 7 bases; J trimming: 8 bases; junction bases outside the gene matches: 13. Germline assignment: CDR1 SGHRS and CDR2 YFSETQ. This CDR3 has 15 residues. CDR3 sequence (DNA): TGCGCCAGCCTGAGGACAGGGGTTCGAGGGGATGAGCAGTTCTTC. Amino acids: CASLRTGVRGDEQFF.

This clone was observed once. The chain is built from TRBV20-1 and TRBJ1-6, with 7 bases lining up with TRBD1. V was pared by 3 bases and J by 7 bases, with 3 bases of the junction left unmatched. The CDR3 is 13 residues long. CDR1 DFQATT and CDR2 SNEGSKA come from the germline V gene (reference sequence). The CDR3 here is CSASGDSNSPLHF. CDR3 coding DNA: TGCAGTGCTAGTGGGGACAGCAATTCACCCCTCCACTTT.

This clone was counted between two and nine times. The chain uses TRBV2 and TRBJ2-3, with TRBD2 identical over 10 bases. Germline assignment: CDR1 SNHLY and CDR2 FYNNEI. The J segment lost 5 bases and the V segment lost 5 bases, leaving 7 bases of the junction unmatched. The CDR3 spans 15 residues. For the CDR3, the DNA is TGTGCCAGCAGTTCTCTAGCGGGAGTGGTAGATACGCAGTATTTT. Translation: CASSSLAGVVDTQYF.

This clone has a handful of counts. The rearrangement joins TRBV27 to TRBJ1-4, with D possibly matching TRBD1 (6 bases). CDR1 MNHEY and CDR2 SMNVEV come from the germline V gene (reference sequence). There are 17 residues in the CDR3. Trimming left V 5 bases short and J 7 bases short, with 23 bases between. CDR3 in DNA: TGTGCCAGCAGTCTCACAGGGCCCACACTGGAAGTTGAAAAACTGTTTTTT. Encoded protein: CASSLTGPTLEVEKLFF.

The chain employs TRBV5-1 and TRBJ2-7; weak D call: TRBD2 (5 bases). The CDR3 loop spans 14 amino acids. Trimming removed 4 bases from V and 3 bases from J, with 14 bases in between. Germline lookup yields CDR1 SGHRS and CDR2 YFSETQ. This chain's CDR3 is CASSLFGIVYEQYF. In DNA form, the CDR3 reads TGCGCCAGCAGCCTTTTCGGGATCGTCTACGAGCAGTACTTC. Full variable domain (remainder filled in from reference TRBV5-1 and TRBJ2-7): KAGVTQTPRYLIKTRGQQVTLSCSPISGHRSVSWYQQTPGQGLQFLFEYFSETQRNKGNFPGRFSGRQFSNSRSEMNVSTLELGDSALYLCASSLFGIVYEQYFGPGTRLTVT.

The rearrangement uses TRBV30 and TRBJ2-7, with a tentative D call TRBD1 (6 bases). The germline CDR1 and CDR2 sequences are GTSNPN and SVGIG (reference sequence). The CDR3 sequence is 16 residues long. V lost 7 bases and J lost 4, with 26 bases in between. CDR3 residues: CAFPLRDTHGRYEQYF. CDR3 bases: TGTGCCTTTCCACTCCGGGACACCCACGGGCGGTACGAGCAGTACTTC.

The chain recombines TRBV9 with TRBJ2-7; D perhaps matches TRBD2 (5 bases). Trimming shortened V by 4 bases and J by 2 bases, and 13 bases separated the two germline ends. Germline V gives CDR1 SGDLS, CDR2 YYNGEE. There are 14 residues in the CDR3. The CDR3 spells CASSRGSTTYEQYF. CDR3 nucleotide sequence: TGTGCCAGCAGCCGGGGTAGTACCACCTACGAGCAGTACTTC.

The gene calls are TRBV20-1 and TRBJ2-7, with 11 bases aligning to TRBD1. V trimming: 3 bases; J trimming: 9 bases; junction bases outside the gene matches: 4. The CDR3 loop spans 12 amino acids. The germline V gene has CDR1 DFQATT and CDR2 SNEGSKA (reference sequence). CDR3: CSASVDRGLQYF. The CDR3, as DNA: TGCAGTGCTAGTGTGGACAGGGGGCTGCAGTACTTC.